The clone carrying this T cell receptor beta chain was found many times. These data come from a study of patients and donors after allogeneic stem cell transplantation. MiXCR, applied by TCRdb to the RT-PCR reads, yields one record per CDR3 protein. The repertoire holds approximately 430,000 distinct CDR3 sequences, with more than 15% as singletons. V lost 3 bases and J 3 bases, leaving 15 bases between the germline ends. CDR1 and CDR2 (germline): SQVTM, ANQGSEA. The CDR3 contains 15 residues. The sequenced sample consisted of blood, either unsorted or a sorted T cell fraction (not recorded which). This TCR was sampled from a human donor who was either an allogeneic HSCT recipient or a stem cell or donor lymphocyte infusion donor (not recorded which). It is not recorded whose cells these are; they may come from a transplant donor. The rearrangement joins TRBV29-1 to TRBJ1-3; no clear D. The CDR3 nucleotides read TGCAGCGTTGAGGTGGTCGACGGACGTGGAAACACCATATATTTT. Protein product: CSVEVVDGRGNTIYF.